These 10 T cell receptor beta chains were all obtained from the same sample, sequenced in a study of a mutant IDH1 vaccine in newly diagnosed glioma. The table came from immunoSEQ multiplex PCR; TCRdb's copy has only in-frame clones and leaves some out. The sample includes over 60,000 clones, 81% of them seen just once. The antigens for these receptors are not known. Described time point: week 35, safety follow-up. In the vaccine, a single dose held 300 ug of the mutant IDH1 20-mer peptide, along with topical imiquimod. Sequencing used PBMCs, obtained from a glioma patient whose treatment included an IDH1 peptide vaccine. These receptors were obtained from a man aged 35 to 55 with glioma.

The genes are TRBV7-6 and TRBJ2-2; D is unresolved. The germline V gene has CDR1 SGHVS and CDR2 FNYEAQ. V was pared by 1 base and J by 6 bases, with 6 bases between. CDR3 length: 13 residues. The CDR3 nucleotides are TGTGCCAGCAGCTTAGGGGTTGCCGGGGAGCTGTTTTTT. Translated, it gives CASSLGVAGELFF.

The gene calls are TRBV15 and TRBJ2-3; the D gene could be TRBD1 or TRBD2 (6 bases each). The CDR3 sequence is 14 residues long. Looked up from germline, CDR1 is LNHNV and CDR2 is YYDKDF (reference sequence). Trimming cost V 8 bases and J 3 bases, with 15 bases left between them. The CDR3 DNA sequence: TGTGCCACCTCCATCGGGGGCCGTACAGATACGCAGTATTTT. Translating gives CATSIGGRTDTQYF.

The chain has TRBV6-5 and TRBJ2-7, with D perhaps TRBD1 or TRBD2 (7 bases each). The CDR3 totals 14 residues. Germline lookup yields CDR1 MNHEY and CDR2 SVGAGI. Trimming left V 6 bases short and J 3 bases short, with 15 bases between. CDR3 residues: CASSHQGGGYEQYF. DNA for the CDR3: TGTGCCAGCAGCCACCAGGGGGGGGGCTACGAGCAGTACTTC.

This clone was seen once. The chain is built from TRBV7-2 and TRBJ2-2; unclear D gene. Per germline, CDR1 SGHTA and CDR2 FQGNSA. V lost 0 bases and J lost 3, with 5 bases in between. The CDR3 sequence is 14 residues long. In DNA form, the CDR3 reads TGTGCCAGCAGCTTAGCTGGGTACACCGGGGAGCTGTTTTTT. Amino acids: CASSLAGYTGELFF.

The rearrangement joins TRBV5-1 to TRBJ1-6; D gene ambiguous. Germline CDR1 is SGHRS and CDR2 is YFSETQ. CDR3 length equals 14 residues. With 1 base removed from V and 8 bases from J, the gap between germline ends came to 10 bases. This CDR3 reads CASSLRPGDSPLHF. CDR3 coding DNA: TGCGCCAGCAGCTTGAGGCCAGGAGATTCACCCCTCCACTTT. Together with reference TRBV5-1 and TRBJ1-6, the CDR3 gives the full variable domain: KAGVTQTPRYLIKTRGQQVTLSCSPISGHRSVSWYQQTPGQGLQFLFEYFSETQRNKGNFPGRFSGRQFSNSRSEMNVSTLELGDSALYLCASSLRPGDSPLHFGNGTRLTVT.

The chain recombines TRBV6-6 with TRBJ2-3, with D maybe TRBD2 (5 bases). The CDR3 consists of 16 residues. Looked up from germline, CDR1 is MNHNY and CDR2 is SVGAGI (reference sequence). V dropped 0 bases and J dropped 0 bases, with 10 bases sitting between them. Written as DNA, the CDR3 is TGTGCCAGCAGTTACTCGCGGGCCGTTAGCACAGATACGCAGTATTTT. Translation gives CASSYSRAVSTDTQYF.

A word on this clone: This specimen includes other DNA sequences encoding the same CDR3. This sequence joins TRBV19 and TRBJ2-7; perhaps TRBD2 as D (5 bases). Looked up from germline, CDR1 is LNHDA and CDR2 is SQIVND (reference sequence). There are 12 residues in the CDR3. V lost 4 bases and J lost 4, with 8 bases in between. The CDR3: CASSSPGYEQYF. CDR3 nucleotides: TGTGCCAGTAGTAGTCCGGGGTACGAGCAGTACTTC.

The genes are TRBV4-2 and TRBJ2-5; D is possibly TRBD1 (6 bases). TRBJ2-7 explains the end of the DNA better; the J call may be wrong. The CDR3 totals 14 residues. Germline assignment: CDR1 LGHNA and CDR2 YNFKEQ. CDR3 in DNA: TGTGCCAGCAGCGTCACAGGGAATGGCTACGAGCAGTACTTC. The encoded protein is CASSVTGNGYEQYF.

The CDR3 DNA follows: TGCGCCAGCAGCCAAGTGAAGTTCCAAGAGACCCAGTACTTC. Protein product: CASSQVKFQETQYF. This chain joins TRBV4-1 and TRBJ2-5, with unresolved D. The CDR3 sequence is 14 residues long. From germline, CDR1 is MGHRA and CDR2 YSYEKL. V dropped 1 base and J dropped 1 base, with 7 bases sitting between them.

CDR3 residues: CASSPRPRQGDNEQFF. The DNA for the CDR3 is TGCGCCAGCAGCCCTCGACCGCGACAGGGAGACAATGAGCAGTTCTTC. The V and J genes are TRBV5-1 and TRBJ2-1; TRBD1 matches at 7 bases. V dropped 4 bases and J dropped 5; count of bases not matched to a gene: 12. There are 16 residues in the CDR3. From germline, CDR1 is SGHRS and CDR2 YFSETQ.